This T cell receptor beta chain derives from a study of T cells in Graves' hyperthyroidism and ophthalmopathy. Germline V CDR1 and CDR2: LNHDA, SQIVND (reference sequence). This CDR3 region has 15 residues. V gave up 6 bases and J gave up 0 bases, with 12 bases separating them. Amplification yielded TCR beta CDR3 regions, with RNA transcripts as the source. Researchers ran a first-round RT-PCR on the TCR CDR3 using the HTBI primer set. TCRdb independently ran MiXCR on the multiplex PCR reads; one entry per CDR3 protein. The sample holds more than 300,000 distinct CDR3 sequences; about a sixth are singletons and the top ten take around a third. The study's findings and limits: Among clonotypes expanded in thyroid above 0.001, most were also found in blood.

On this clonotype itself: The antigen is unknown.

The clonotype comes from a woman in her twenties or thirties with Graves' hyperthyroidism that later progressed to Graves' ophthalmopathy. The specimen sequenced was blood. This chain links TRBV19 with TRBJ1-5; tentative D call: TRBD1 (5 bases). CDR3 nucleotides: TGTGCCAGTAGAAGACAGCAGTATAGCAATCAGCCCCAGCATTTT. Amino acid sequence: CASRRQQYSNQPQHF.